This section outlines one TCR beta chain sequence together with its context. The data originate from a study of T cells in Graves' hyperthyroidism and ophthalmopathy. J was trimmed by 3 bases and V by 1 base; bases with no gene match: 13. Looked up from germline, CDR1 is LGHNT and CDR2 is FRNRAP. This CDR3 region has 18 residues. A NOSPECS grade of at least 4, a Clinical Activity Score of at least 3 and duration under 3 months were recorded in ophthalmopathy patients. Fresh 10 ml peripheral blood yielded PBMCs. The TCR beta CDR3 regions underwent amplification using RNA transcripts as the source. The primer set for the first-round RT-PCR of the TCR CDR3 was HTBI. TCRdb ran MiXCR on the multiplex PCR reads and lists one entry per CDR3 protein. The repertoire holds 450,000 to 650,000 distinct CDR3 sequences, with 13% to 15% as singletons.

The sequence was obtained from a woman between 18 and 29 years old with Graves' ophthalmopathy. The chain is built from TRBV12-5 and TRBJ2-7; 9 bases line up with TRBD1. Sequenced material: blood. The CDR3 reads CASGLGPPPGTGIYEQYF. Here the CDR3 DNA reads TGTGCTAGTGGTTTGGGGCCTCCTCCCGGGACAGGGATCTACGAGCAGTACTTC.